The 31 T cell receptor beta chains given below trace back to one sample, sequenced in a study of shared clonotypes between healthy human individuals. Clones were sequenced by immunoSEQ multiplex PCR, and TCRdb holds only the in-frame ones, with some missing. The profile shows about 1.5 million clones, 98% of them singletons. The sample comprised naive CD4+ T cells sorted from blood. Sample subset: CD45RA+ positively selected. The source of these receptors is a man aged 25 to 45 in good health.

This chain links TRBV10-1 with TRBJ1-1; D ambiguous. From germline, CDR1 is WNHNN and CDR2 SYGVQD (reference sequence). This CDR3 comprises 13 residues. V was pared by 3 bases and J by 0 bases, with 5 bases between. CDR3 nucleotides: TGCGCCAGCAGTGATTCCCTGAACACTGAAGCTTTCTTT. Amino acids: CASSDSLNTEAFF.

This sequence joins TRBV9 and TRBJ2-7; 10 nucleotides match TRBD2. The germline V gene encodes CDR1 SGDLS and CDR2 YYNGEE. The V gene end was trimmed by 3 bases and the J gene end by 11 bases; junction bases not matched to a gene: 8. This CDR3 spans 13 amino acids. The CDR3 region has the DNA TGTGCCAGCAGCGAACGACTAGCGGGTGTCAAGTACTTC. This sequence encodes CASSERLAGVKYF. Full variable domain (rest looked up from reference TRBV9 and TRBJ2-7): DSGVTQTPKHLITATGQRVTLRCSPRSGDLSVYWYQQSLDQGLQFLIQYYNGEERAKGNILERFSAQQFPDLHSELNLSSLELGDSALYFCASSERLAGVKYFGPGTRLTVT.

This chain uses TRBV7-6 with TRBJ2-2; maybe TRBD1 (5 bases). V shed 3 bases and J shed 6 bases, with 17 bases lying between them. The germline V gene encodes CDR1 SGHVS and CDR2 FNYEAQ. There are 16 residues in the CDR3. CDR3 DNA sequence: TGTGCCAGCAGCTTCTTTTATAGGACCAGGGCCGGGGAGCTGTTTTTT. It translates to CASSFFYRTRAGELFF. Filled out from reference TRBV7-6 and TRBJ2-2, the complete variable domain reads GAGVSQSPRYKVTKRGQDVALRCDPISGHVSLYWYRQALGQGPEFLTYFNYEAQQDKSGLPNDRFSAERPEGSISTLTIQRTEQRDSAMYRCASSFFYRTRAGELFFGEGSRLTVL.

The gene calls are TRBV6-1 and TRBJ2-7; 7 nucleotides match TRBD1. Germline values: CDR1 MNHNS, CDR2 SASEGT. The CDR3 has 15 residues. V shed 1 base and J 4 bases; nucleotides not matched to a gene: 7. The CDR3 region has the DNA TGTGCCAGCAGTGAAGAGTCGACAGGGAAGTACGAGCAGTACTTC. This encodes CASSEESTGKYEQYF.

This sequence joins TRBV5-1 and TRBJ2-1; 14 nucleotides align to TRBD2. V lost 3 bases and J lost 10; bases outside the gene matches: 6. CDR3 length: 15 residues. The germline CDR1 and CDR2 sequences are SGHRS and YFSETQ. The CDR3 nucleotides read TGCGCCAGCAGCTCGACGGGACTAGCGGGAGTAGAGCAGTTCTTC. Translated: CASSSTGLAGVEQFF.

Details on this clone: Different DNA sequences within this sample yield the same CDR3. The rearrangement joins TRBV7-9 to TRBJ1-4; TRBD1 matches 7 bases. The length of the CDR3 is 15 residues. CDR1 SEHNR and CDR2 FQNEAQ come from the germline V gene (reference sequence). V was clipped by 5 bases and J by 5 bases; unmatched bases: 8. CDR3 DNA: TGTGCCAGCAGCCAGCGGACAGGACCGAATGAAAAACTGTTTTTT. Translating it yields CASSQRTGPNEKLFF.

V gene TRBV27 combines with J gene TRBJ1-2, with TRBD1 identical over 7 bases. The CDR3 covers 15 residues. Unmatched junction bases numbered 9, after V lost 3 bases and J lost 5 bases. In germline, CDR1 is MNHEY, CDR2 SMNVEV (reference sequence). The CDR3 nucleotides are TGTGCCAGCAGTTTTAGTGACAGGGTTAGTTATGGCTACACCTTC. It translates to CASSFSDRVSYGYTF.

The chain recombines TRBV2 with TRBJ1-5, with D possibly TRBD1 on 5 matching bases. The CDR3 runs to 15 residues. The germline V gene encodes CDR1 SNHLY and CDR2 FYNNEI. Trimming cost V 6 bases and J 4 bases, with 16 bases left between them. The CDR3 DNA reads as TGTGCCAGCAGCTCTCAGGGAAACTCGAATCAGCCCCAGCATTTT. It encodes CASSSQGNSNQPQHF.

V and J are TRBV7-2 and TRBJ2-1; D remains ambiguous. Germline V gene data show CDR1 as SGHTA and CDR2 as FQGNSA. V was clipped by 6 bases and J by 16 bases, with 16 bases between them. The CDR3 loop spans 11 amino acids. CDR3 amino acids: CASRLVDHFFF. As DNA, the CDR3 is TGTGCCAGCAGACTGGTGGACCACTTTTTCTTC.

This sequence joins TRBV18 and TRBJ1-3; D may be TRBD1 (6 bases). Trimming pared 1 base from V and 2 bases from J, leaving 15 bases between. CDR3 size: 17 residues. The V gene's germline CDR1 is KGHSH and CDR2 LQKENI. CDR3 in DNA: TGTGCCAGCTCACCACGCCCTCCACAGGGAGCTGGAAACACCATATATTTT. The encoded protein is CASSPRPPQGAGNTIYF.

This chain links TRBV5-4 with TRBJ2-3; TRBD2 aligns across 8 bases. The CDR3 contains 15 residues. CDR1 and CDR2 from the germline V gene are SGHNT and YYREEE (reference sequence). The V segment lost 2 bases and the J segment 4 bases; nucleotides outside the gene matches: 6. Here the CDR3 DNA reads TGTGCCAGCAGCTTTGAAGCGGGAGCGGCAGATACGCAGTATTTT. Translated, it gives CASSFEAGAADTQYF.

V and J are TRBV28 and TRBJ2-1; 8 bases line up with TRBD2. The CDR3 covers 15 residues. Germline V gene sequence: CDR1 MDHEN, CDR2 SYDVKM. The trim removed 7 bases at V and 7 bases at J, leaving 12 bases unmatched. The DNA for the CDR3 is TGTGCCAGCACCTCGGGGAGCGGGAGCTATAATGAGCAGTTCTTC. It specifies CASTSGSGSYNEQFF.

J is TRBJ2-3 and V is TRBV2; maybe TRBD2 (5 bases). CDR3 length: 15 amino acids. V lost 7 bases and J 2 bases, leaving 16 bases between the germline ends. CDR1 SNHLY and CDR2 FYNNEI come from the germline V gene. DNA for the CDR3: TGTGCCAGCATCGAACTGCGGGCGAACACAGATACGCAGTATTTT. Translated, it gives CASIELRANTDTQYF.

This rearrangement joins TRBV9 to TRBJ2-2, with TRBD1 as a possible D gene (7 bases). V shed 6 bases and J shed 0 bases, with 12 bases lying between them. This CDR3 contains 15 residues. In germline, CDR1 is SGDLS, CDR2 YYNGEE. CDR3 region: CASKRGTANTGELFF. CDR3 coding DNA: TGTGCCAGCAAACGGGGGACAGCGAACACCGGGGAGCTGTTTTTT.

The chain carries TRBV18 and TRBJ1-4; 10 bases map to TRBD1. This CDR3 spans 15 amino acids. Unmatched junction bases numbered 4, after V lost 3 bases and J lost 6 bases. Germline V gene data show CDR1 as KGHSH and CDR2 as LQKENI. The DNA for the CDR3 is TGTGCCAGCTCACCTCTCGGACAGGGGGATGAAAAACTGTTTTTT. Residues: CASSPLGQGDEKLFF.

The chain is built from TRBV6-6 and TRBJ2-7; D may match TRBD1 or TRBD2 (5 bases each). Germline CDR1 reads MNHNY; CDR2 reads SVGAGI (reference sequence). V lost 5 bases, J lost 3 bases, and 17 bases lay in between. CDR3 length: 15 amino acids. DNA of the CDR3: TGTGCCAGCAGTCCCGGGACGCGAAGGATCTACGAGCAGTACTTC. It is translated as CASSPGTRRIYEQYF.

V gene TRBV18 combines with J gene TRBJ2-2, with D perhaps matching TRBD1 (5 bases). This CDR3 contains 14 residues. Trimming removed 2 bases at V and 7 bases at J, with 11 bases between. Germline V gene sequence: CDR1 KGHSH, CDR2 LQKENI. CDR3 in DNA: TGTGCCAGCTCACCAATTAAGGACATCGGGGAGCTGTTTTTT. Translating it yields CASSPIKDIGELFF.

This chain links TRBV9 with TRBJ2-1; possible D gene TRBD1, 6 bases. This CDR3 comprises 16 residues. Germline loops: CDR1 SGDLS, CDR2 YYNGEE. Trimming shortened V by 1 base and J by 3 bases, and 14 bases separated the two germline ends. DNA for the CDR3: TGTGCCAGCAGCGTAAGGGTGGGGACAAGCTACAATGAGCAGTTCTTC. Its protein product is CASSVRVGTSYNEQFF.

The chain uses TRBV11-2 and TRBJ1-3; D is uncertain. The CDR3 has 16 amino acids. The V end lost 3 bases, the J end lost 0 bases, and 12 bases lay between the germline ends. The germline gives CDR1 SGHAT, CDR2 FQNNGV. The DNA of the CDR3 is TGTGCCAGCAGCTTCCGTACACGGGACTCTGGAAACACCATATATTTT. This gives the protein CASSFRTRDSGNTIYF.

The J gene is TRBJ2-7, the V gene TRBV5-1; 8 bases are a match to TRBD1. Trimming cost V 2 bases and J 1 base; bases outside gene matches: 8. CDR1 SGHRS and CDR2 YFSETQ come from the germline V gene. This CDR3 spans 16 amino acids. The CDR3 here is CASSFGFGDRSYEQYF. CDR3 bases: TGCGCCAGCAGCTTCGGGTTCGGGGACAGGTCCTACGAGCAGTACTTC.

The chain links TRBV5-4 to TRBJ2-7, with TRBD1 matching over 7 bases. The J segment lost 3 bases and the V segment lost 4 bases, leaving 10 bases of the junction unmatched. From germline, CDR1 is SGHNT and CDR2 YYREEE (reference sequence). The CDR3 loop spans 15 amino acids. CDR3 nucleotides: TGTGCCAGCAGCGCCTACAGGGGCGAAAGCTACGAGCAGTACTTC. Its translation is CASSAYRGESYEQYF.

The chain joins TRBV11-2 to TRBJ2-1; D remains ambiguous. The CDR3 totals 16 residues. V lost 1 base and J lost 0, with 10 bases in between. The V gene's germline CDR1 is SGHAT and CDR2 FQNNGV. The CDR3 here is CASSLARRSSYNEQFF. Written as DNA, the CDR3 is TGTGCCAGCAGCTTAGCTAGGAGAAGCTCCTACAATGAGCAGTTCTTC.

The V call is TRBV6-4, the J call TRBJ1-2, with D possibly matching TRBD1 (6 bases). The germline gives CDR1 MRHNA, CDR2 SNTAGT. V lost 1 base and J lost 5, with 11 bases in between. The CDR3 totals 14 residues. The CDR3 region has the DNA TGTGCCAGCAGTGACTACCATACAGGGTATGGCTACACCTTC. Translated, it gives CASSDYHTGYGYTF.

Details on this clone: A junction boundary mismatches the germline segment, possibly from a read error. CDR3: CASSLEAAQGTQYF. The CDR3 region has the DNA TGTGCCAGCAGCCTCGAGGCAGCACAAGGGACCCAGTACTTC. J is TRBJ2-5 and V is TRBV7-8; D not certain. The germline V gene encodes CDR1 SGHVS and CDR2 FQNEAQ. This CDR3 has 14 amino acids.

The chain uses TRBV27 and TRBJ2-3; TRBD2 aligns across 7 bases. The CDR3 covers 15 residues. The germline V gene encodes CDR1 MNHEY and CDR2 SMNVEV (reference sequence). Trimming took 7 bases from V and 2 from J; bases not matched to a gene: 9. CDR3 amino acids: CASMNLREYTDTQYF. In DNA form, the CDR3 reads TGTGCCAGCATGAATTTGCGGGAGTACACAGATACGCAGTATTTT.

Written as DNA, the CDR3 is TGCGCCTCCGCGGGAAGCTCCTACAATGAGCAGTTCTTC. Amino acids: CASAGSSYNEQFF. The chain combines TRBV10-2 with TRBJ2-1, with D possibly matching TRBD2 (6 bases). Germline CDR1 is WSHSY and CDR2 is SAAADI. The CDR3 consists of 13 residues. Trimming stripped 11 bases from V and 0 bases from J, with 11 bases between.

The chain couples TRBV19 to TRBJ1-5; D is unresolved. The V gene lost 6 bases and the J gene lost 2 bases, with 11 bases spanning the gap. The length of the CDR3 is 14 residues. The V gene's germline CDR1 is LNHDA and CDR2 SQIVND (reference sequence). CDR3 sequence reads: CASRPTWGNQPQHF. As DNA, the CDR3 is TGTGCCAGTAGGCCAACTTGGGGCAATCAGCCCCAGCATTTT.

This clone has just a few counts. The chain carries TRBV5-5 and TRBJ2-2; D gene uncertain. Germline V CDR1 and CDR2: SGHKS, YYEKEE (reference sequence). The V end lost 4 bases, the J end lost 7 bases, and 8 bases lay between the germline ends. This CDR3 region has 12 residues. The CDR3 DNA sequence: TGTGCCAGCAGCCCCCGAGTCGGGGAGCTGTTTTTT. This codes for CASSPRVGELFF.

This clone was recorded once. V and J are TRBV11-2 and TRBJ1-1; D remains ambiguous. CDR3 length: 15 residues. Trimming took 2 bases from V and 1 from J, leaving 11 bases between them. From germline, CDR1 is SGHAT and CDR2 FQNNGV. CDR3: CASSLLDGGNTEAFF. The CDR3 DNA sequence: TGTGCCAGCAGCTTACTGGATGGTGGGAACACTGAAGCTTTCTTT.

The chain combines TRBV10-3 with TRBJ2-7; perhaps D is TRBD1 or TRBD2 (5 bases each). V was pared by 9 bases and J by 6 bases, with 18 bases between. The CDR3 runs to 13 residues. Germline CDR1 ENHRY, CDR2 SYGVKD. The CDR3 DNA reads TGTGCCATAGGGACCAGATCATCCCGCGAGCAGTACTTC. Encoded protein: CAIGTRSSREQYF.

The V gene is TRBV19, the J gene TRBJ2-1, with TRBD2 as a possible D gene (6 bases). CDR3 length: 14 amino acids. CDR1 and CDR2 (germline): LNHDA, SQIVND (reference sequence). The V end lost 10 bases, the J end lost 5 bases, and 18 bases lay between the germline ends. CDR3 DNA: TGTGCCACCACCACCGGGAGAGTTGACAATGAGCAGTTCTTC. Its translation is CATTTGRVDNEQFF.